Sequencing of this T cell receptor beta chain was carried out in a study of shared clonotypes between healthy human individuals. Study-level points and caveats: Memory subsets had estimated richness that was generally smaller than that of naive subsets. Clonotypes which were not shared had lower generation probabilities than clonotypes that all four donors shared.

Healthy HIV-negative adults with no recent acute infections or vaccinations were recruited as donors. V was shortened by 3 bases and J by 4 bases, with 7 bases between the two germline ends. Germline loops: CDR1 DFQATT, CDR2 SNEGSKA (reference sequence). This CDR3 is 11 amino acids long. Replicate sorted-subset PCRs were loaded with roughly 200 ng DNA, tens of thousands of T cell genomes. Method: immunoSEQ multiplex PCR; TCRdb's copy keeps in-frame clones and lacks some. The sample holds roughly 2 million clones, roughly 95% seen once. About this clone: Its cognate antigen is unknown. This sample includes further DNA sequences coding for the same CDR3.

The receptor's source is a man aged 18 to 29 in good health. Sequencing input: naive CD4+ T cells sorted from blood. Subset defined: CD45RA+ positively selected. This chain connects TRBV20-1 to TRBJ2-7; D is unresolved. CDR3 region: CSASPDYEQYF. CDR3 DNA: TGCAGTGCTAGTCCGGATTACGAGCAGTACTTC.